The 24 T cell receptor beta chains in this list originate from one sample, sequenced in a study of Ad26.COV2.S vaccination and SARS-CoV-2 variants. The treatment denotes: roughly 20 received Ad26.COV2.S at low or high dose, single or two shots; 5 received placebo; per-sample allocation not given. Sampling was done on day 63 after the first vaccine or placebo injection. This table comes from immunoSEQ multiplex PCR, and its TCRdb copy is limited to in-frame clones, with some not included. The sample consists of about 440,000 clones, around 91% of them appearing once. Sample: peripheral blood, taken in a trial of Ad26.COV2.S vaccine versus placebo. These receptors all come from a person aged 18-65 years who received the Ad26.COV2.S COVID-19 vaccine or a placebo.

The count of this clone is one. The V gene is TRBV7-9, the J gene TRBJ1-5, with D unresolved. The length of the CDR3 is 12 residues. V was cut by 4 bases and J by 6 bases, with 7 bases left in between. Germline V gene lookup returns CDR1 SEHNR and CDR2 FQNEAQ (reference sequence). For the CDR3, the DNA is TGTGCCAGCAGCTCAGCGGGTCAGCCCCAGCATTTT. Translated: CASSSAGQPQHF.

The rearrangement links TRBV29-1 to TRBJ2-3; no clear D gene. V gave up 0 bases and J gave up 2 bases, with 9 bases separating them. The length of the CDR3 is 14 residues. Germline-derived CDR1 and CDR2 are SQVTM and ANQGSEA. In nucleotides, the CDR3 is TGCAGCGTTGAAGATTGGGCTCACACAGATACGCAGTATTTT. This sequence encodes CSVEDWAHTDTQYF.

The chain combines TRBV12-3 or TRBV12-4 with TRBJ1-2, with a weak D call TRBD1 (5 bases). This CDR3 region has 12 residues. Trimming took 5 bases from V and 5 from J, leaving 9 bases between them. CDR3 coding DNA: TGTGCCAGCAGTGGGGGGGGTTATGGCTACACCTTC. Its protein product is CASSGGGYGYTF.

The gene calls are TRBV6-5 and TRBJ2-2; no reliable D call. Germline V lookup: CDR1 MNHEY, CDR2 SVGAGI. V lost 0 bases and J 6 bases, leaving 8 bases between the germline ends. This CDR3 has 14 amino acids. This CDR3 is CASSYSRMAGELFF. For the CDR3, the DNA is TGTGCCAGCAGTTACTCGAGAATGGCCGGGGAGCTGTTTTTT.

The rearrangement uses TRBV7-9 and TRBJ2-1, with 12 nucleotides matching TRBD2. V lost 5 bases and J lost 6; bases outside the gene matches: 14. From germline, CDR1 is SEHNR and CDR2 FQNEAQ (reference sequence). This CDR3 is 18 amino acids long. The CDR3 loop is CASSRLLTSGRYFNEQFF. CDR3 DNA sequence: TGTGCCAGCAGCCGATTACTAACTAGCGGGAGGTACTTCAATGAGCAGTTCTTC. The variable domain in full, with the rest retrieved from reference TRBV7-9 and TRBJ2-1, is DTGVSQNPRHKITKRGQNVTFRCDPISEHNRLYWYRQTLGQGPEFLTYFQNEAQLEKSRLLSDRFSAERPKGSFSTLEIQRTEQGDSAMYLCASSRLLTSGRYFNEQFFGPGTRLTVL.

The chain has TRBV6-6 and TRBJ2-6; 11 bases match TRBD2. Per the germline V gene, CDR1 is MNHNY and CDR2 is SVGAGI (reference sequence). CDR3 length equals 20 residues. After removal of 5 bases from V and 5 bases from J, the junction contained 17 bases not matched to a gene. The chain's CDR3 is CASSRIKGVAGGPWANVLTF. The CDR3, as DNA: TGTGCCAGCAGTCGAATCAAGGGGGTAGCGGGAGGGCCTTGGGCCAACGTCCTGACTTTC.

The chain employs TRBV30 and TRBJ2-7; D is undetermined. Trimming took 0 bases from V and 0 from J, leaving 6 bases between them. The V gene's germline CDR1 is GTSNPN and CDR2 SVGIG (reference sequence). CDR3 length: 13 residues. CDR3 sequence reads: CAWSVTSSYEQYF. In DNA, the CDR3 is TGTGCCTGGAGTGTAACGAGCTCCTACGAGCAGTACTTC.

Here the CDR3 DNA reads TGTGCCAGCAGCTTAGCGGGGGCGAGCTCTGGAAACACCATATATTTT. It encodes CASSLAGASSGNTIYF. The rearrangement joins TRBV7-9 to TRBJ1-3; maybe TRBD1 (6 bases). The V end was cut by 0 bases, the J end by 0 bases, with 9 bases between. Germline V gene data show CDR1 as SEHNR and CDR2 as FQNEAQ (reference sequence). The CDR3 spans 16 residues.

This chain uses TRBV6-2 or TRBV6-3 with TRBJ2-3; weak D call: TRBD1 (5 bases). In germline, CDR1 is MNHEY, CDR2 SVGEGT. Trimming removed 5 bases at V and 5 bases at J, with 14 bases between. The CDR3 has 14 amino acids. The CDR3 coding sequence is TGTGCCAGCAGTCGGAACCCAGGGCAAGATACGCAGTATTTT. It specifies CASSRNPGQDTQYF.

The rearrangement links TRBV4-1 to TRBJ2-1; no definite D call. This CDR3 is 15 amino acids long. Germline V CDR1 and CDR2: MGHRA, YSYEKL. The V gene lost 4 bases and the J gene lost 0 bases, with 10 bases spanning the gap. The CDR3 loop is CASSLGTSSYNEQFF. DNA of the CDR3: TGCGCCAGCAGCCTGGGTACAAGCTCCTACAATGAGCAGTTCTTC.

V gene TRBV28 combines with J gene TRBJ2-7; no clear D. The germline V and J ends were trimmed by 2 bases and 3 bases, with 11 bases remaining between them. CDR3 size: 14 residues. Looked up from germline, CDR1 is MDHEN and CDR2 is SYDVKM. CDR3 sequence (DNA): TGTGCCAGCAGTTTAAGGCCGACCTTCTACGAGCAGTACTTC. It codes for CASSLRPTFYEQYF.

The rearrangement joins TRBV7-9 to TRBJ2-1, with 9 bases that match TRBD2. This CDR3 has 18 amino acids. Trimming at V came to 4 bases and at J to 0 bases, leaving 10 bases not matched to a gene. The germline CDR1 and CDR2 sequences are SEHNR and FQNEAQ (reference sequence). CDR3 loop: CASSSIGTSSGSYNEQFF. As DNA, the CDR3 is TGTGCCAGCAGCTCCATCGGGACTAGCAGTGGCTCCTACAATGAGCAGTTCTTC.

The genes are TRBV4-3 and TRBJ2-7; 7 bases map to TRBD1. The CDR3 consists of 13 residues. After removal of 4 bases from V and 3 bases from J, the junction contained 3 bases not matched to a gene. Germline assignment: CDR1 LGHNA and CDR2 YSLEER. The chain's CDR3 is CASSPGQSYEQYF. In DNA, the CDR3 is TGCGCCAGCAGCCCGGGACAGAGCTACGAGCAGTACTTC.

The V gene is TRBV20-1, the J gene TRBJ1-2, with D possibly TRBD1 on 5 matching bases. The V and J ends lost 3 bases and 1 base respectively, with 12 bases between them. The CDR3 totals 14 residues. Looked up from germline, CDR1 is DFQATT and CDR2 is SNEGSKA (reference sequence). The CDR3, as DNA: TGCAGTGCTAGTCCCGGGGGTCGTAACTATGGCTACACCTTC. This sequence encodes CSASPGGRNYGYTF.

This clone was counted only a few times. The V gene is TRBV6-2 or TRBV6-3, the J gene TRBJ1-2; D unresolved. The CDR3 contains 18 residues. V was trimmed by 6 bases and J by 3 bases, leaving 26 bases between them. Germline values: CDR1 MNHEY, CDR2 SVGEGT. The CDR3 nucleotides read TGTGCCAGCAGCACTGACACCAACACATGGCCTGGGGACTATGGCTACACCTTC. Residues: CASSTDTNTWPGDYGYTF.

Note on this clone: Different DNA sequences within this sample yield the same CDR3. The chain links TRBV7-2 to TRBJ1-1; unclear D gene. This CDR3 is built from 13 residues. Per germline, CDR1 SGHTA and CDR2 FQGNSA. V dropped 3 bases and J dropped 1 base, with 6 bases sitting between them. In DNA form, the CDR3 reads TGTGCCAGCAGCTTTGGGAGGAACACTGAAGCTTTCTTT. Translating gives CASSFGRNTEAFF.

CDR3 nucleotide sequence: TGTGCCAGCAGTCTTCAACCGGGACTAGCGGGAGTAAGCCCGGAGACCCAGTACTTC. Translating it yields CASSLQPGLAGVSPETQYF. The chain carries TRBV6-6 and TRBJ2-5; 14 bases align to TRBD2. In germline, CDR1 is MNHNY, CDR2 SVGAGI (reference sequence). The V gene end was trimmed by 5 bases and the J gene end by 5 bases; junction bases not matched to a gene: 16. The CDR3 sequence is 19 residues long.

The DNA of the CDR3 is TGTGCCAGTACGGGGATGAACACTGAAGCTTTCTTT. It codes for CASTGMNTEAFF. The chain employs TRBV19 and TRBJ1-1; D call uncertain. This CDR3 contains 12 residues. With 7 bases removed from V and 0 bases from J, the gap between germline ends came to 6 bases. Germline values: CDR1 LNHDA, CDR2 SQIVND (reference sequence). Looking up the rest from reference TRBV19 and TRBJ1-1 gives the full variable domain: DGGITQSPKYLFRKEGQNVTLSCEQNLNHDAMYWYRQDPGQGLRLIYYSQIVNDFQKGDIAEGYSVSREKKESFPLTVTSAQKNPTAFYLCASTGMNTEAFFGQGTRLTVV.

As to this clone: The identical CDR3 is also encoded by other nucleotide sequences in the sample. The V gene is TRBV10-3, the J gene TRBJ2-3; TRBD2 might be the D (5 bases). Germline CDR1 reads ENHRY; CDR2 reads SYGVKD. The CDR3 length is 14 residues. The V end lost 0 bases, the J end lost 1 base, and 5 bases lay between the germline ends. The CDR3 coding sequence is TGTGCCATCAGTGAGTCTAGCGGCACAGATACGCAGTATTTT. This encodes CAISESSGTDTQYF.

On this clone itself: The sample carries other DNA sequences with the same CDR3. The chain employs TRBV12-3 or TRBV12-4 and TRBJ2-7, with no clear D. The CDR3 runs to 11 residues. V was pared by 6 bases and J by 4 bases, with 7 bases between. The CDR3 DNA reads TGTGCCAGCAGCCCCGGATACGAGCAGTACTTC. Its protein product is CASSPGYEQYF.

The V and J genes are TRBV28 and TRBJ2-7, with D perhaps given as TRBD1 or TRBD2 (6 bases each). Germline V gene sequence: CDR1 MDHEN, CDR2 SYDVKM. This CDR3 is built from 15 residues. Trimming removed 3 bases at V and 3 bases at J, with 15 bases between. This CDR3 is CASSFFGGLSYEQYF. The DNA of the CDR3 is TGTGCCAGCAGTTTTTTCGGGGGCTTAAGCTACGAGCAGTACTTC.

This rearrangement joins TRBV6-5 to TRBJ1-2; D gene uncertain. Per the germline V gene, CDR1 is MNHEY and CDR2 is SVGAGI. V shed 0 bases and J shed 8 bases, with 16 bases lying between them. The CDR3 is made up of 15 amino acids. DNA of the CDR3: TGTGCCAGCAGTTACTCCGGACGTCAGTCGAGAGGCTACACCTTC. This encodes CASSYSGRQSRGYTF.

The chain couples TRBV6-5 to TRBJ2-7; TRBD2 matches 12 bases. J gave up 3 bases and V 6 bases, and 6 bases lay outside the gene matches. The germline gives CDR1 MNHEY, CDR2 SVGAGI. CDR3 size: 15 residues. CDR3 protein: CASREGLAGGYEQYF. CDR3 nucleotides: TGTGCCAGCAGGGAGGGACTAGCGGGTGGCTACGAGCAGTACTTC.

The CDR3 DNA reads TGTGCCAGCAGCCTCCTGCGGAGTATCCAAGAGACCCAGTACTTC. The encoded protein is CASSLLRSIQETQYF. This sequence joins TRBV6-2 or TRBV6-3 and TRBJ2-5, with D unresolved. Germline loops: CDR1 MNHEY, CDR2 SVGEGT. The CDR3 totals 15 residues. Trimming took 6 bases from V and 1 from J, leaving 15 bases between them.